This T cell receptor beta chain originates from a study of T-cell memory formation after mild COVID-19. TCRdb re-called the 5' RACE reads with MiXCR, one entry per CDR3 protein. The sample has some 330,000 distinct CDR3 sequences, roughly 21% seen once. The V end was cut by 3 bases, the J end by 4 bases, with 18 bases between. CDR3 length: 16 amino acids. The sequenced sample was PBMCs or a T cell subset sorted from them (not recorded which). The clonotype originates from an adult woman who had mild COVID-19 (a few samples of this study predate the infection). Cell type and time point are not known. This chain uses TRBV12-3 or TRBV12-4 with TRBJ2-5; a weak D match, TRBD2 (6 bases). CDR3 DNA sequence: TGTGCCAGCAGTTTCGGGAGATCTGGGGCCGGAGAGACCCAGTACTTC. It yields the protein CASSFGRSGAGETQYF.